This T cell receptor (beta chain) is from a study of regulatory dendritic cells for organ transplantation. The trim removed 4 bases at V and 4 bases at J, leaving 6 bases unmatched. The CDR3 sequence is 13 residues long. Germline CDR1 GTSNPN, CDR2 SVGIG (reference sequence). The table came from immunoSEQ multiplex PCR; TCRdb's copy has only in-frame clones and leaves some out. The sample includes under 35,000 clones, around 90% of them seen just once. Sample: naive CD4+ T cells from blood. Subset noted: CD45RA+ naive T cells. The TCR comes from a human donor in good health. The V and J genes are TRBV30 and TRBJ1-2, with TRBD1 matching 7 bases. This CDR3 reads CAWNRGAGYGYTF. CDR3 nucleotides: TGTGCCTGGAACAGGGGTGCGGGCTATGGCTACACCTTC.